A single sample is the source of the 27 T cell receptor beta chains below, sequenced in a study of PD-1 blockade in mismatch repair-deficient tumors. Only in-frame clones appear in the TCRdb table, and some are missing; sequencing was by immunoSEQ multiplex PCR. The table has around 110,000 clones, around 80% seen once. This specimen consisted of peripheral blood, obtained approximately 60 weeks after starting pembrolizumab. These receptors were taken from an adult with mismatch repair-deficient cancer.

In DNA form, the CDR3 reads TGTGCCTGGAGCGGGGACCTGAGCACAGATACGCAGTATTTT. Protein sequence: CAWSGDLSTDTQYF. The rearrangement links TRBV30 to TRBJ2-3, with D perhaps given as TRBD1 or TRBD2 (5 bases each). CDR3 length equals 14 residues. V lost 3 bases to trimming and J lost 0 bases, with 10 bases between them. Germline V gene data show CDR1 as GTSNPN and CDR2 as SVGIG (reference sequence).

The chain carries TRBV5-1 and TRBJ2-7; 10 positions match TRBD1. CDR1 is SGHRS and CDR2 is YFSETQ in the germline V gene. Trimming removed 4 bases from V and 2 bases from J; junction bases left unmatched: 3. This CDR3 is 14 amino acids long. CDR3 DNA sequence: TGCGCCAGCAGCGTCGGACAGGGGGCCTACGAGCAGTACTTC. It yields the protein CASSVGQGAYEQYF. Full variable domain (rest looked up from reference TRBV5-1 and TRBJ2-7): KAGVTQTPRYLIKTRGQQVTLSCSPISGHRSVSWYQQTPGQGLQFLFEYFSETQRNKGNFPGRFSGRQFSNSRSEMNVSTLELGDSALYLCASSVGQGAYEQYFGPGTRLTVT.

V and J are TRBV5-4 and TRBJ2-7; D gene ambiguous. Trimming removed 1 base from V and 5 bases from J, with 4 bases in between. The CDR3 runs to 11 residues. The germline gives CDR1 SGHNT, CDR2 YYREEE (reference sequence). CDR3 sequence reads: CASSLMNEQYF. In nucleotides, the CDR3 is TGTGCCAGCAGCTTGATGAACGAGCAGTACTTC.

DNA for the CDR3: TGTGCCAGCAGTGTAGTTAGGGTCTTTGCAGATACGCAGTATTTT. Translating gives CASSVVRVFADTQYF. This chain links TRBV6-4 with TRBJ2-3; D unresolved. This CDR3 is built from 15 residues. Trimming left V 4 bases short and J 4 bases short, with 15 bases between. Germline V CDR1 and CDR2: MRHNA, SNTAGT.

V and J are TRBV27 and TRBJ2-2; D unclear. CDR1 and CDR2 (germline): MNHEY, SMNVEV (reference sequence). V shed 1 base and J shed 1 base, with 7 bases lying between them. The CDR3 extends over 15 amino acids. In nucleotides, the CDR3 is TGTGCCAGCAGTTTATTATCAGGGAACACCGGGGAGCTGTTTTTT. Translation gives CASSLLSGNTGELFF.

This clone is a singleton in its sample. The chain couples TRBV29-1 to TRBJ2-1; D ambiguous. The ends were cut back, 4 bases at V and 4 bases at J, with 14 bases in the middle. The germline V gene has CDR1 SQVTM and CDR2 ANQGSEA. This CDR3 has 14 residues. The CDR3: CSVAKKLLYNEQFF. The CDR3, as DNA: TGCAGCGTTGCCAAAAAGCTCCTTTACAATGAGCAGTTCTTC.

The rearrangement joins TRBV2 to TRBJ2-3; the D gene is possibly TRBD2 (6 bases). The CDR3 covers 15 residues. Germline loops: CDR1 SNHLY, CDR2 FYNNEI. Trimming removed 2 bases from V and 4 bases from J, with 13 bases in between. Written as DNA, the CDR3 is TGTGCCAGCAGTGAACGTCCTCCGGGGGCAGATACGCAGTATTTT. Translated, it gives CASSERPPGADTQYF.

The CDR3 region has the DNA TGTGCCAGCAGCTTGACGCCAGGGAACGTCTACGAGCAGTACTTC. Residues: CASSLTPGNVYEQYF. The chain carries TRBV5-6 and TRBJ2-7, with D perhaps TRBD1 (5 bases). The CDR3 has 15 residues. Looked up from germline, CDR1 is SGHDT and CDR2 is YYEEEE. The ends were cut back, 1 base at V and 3 bases at J, with 14 bases in the middle.

The CDR3 DNA follows: TGTGCCAGCAGTCCAACCCGGGAAGAGACCCAGTACTTC. It codes for CASSPTREETQYF. The rearrangement links TRBV7-2 to TRBJ2-5; D ambiguous. Trimming left V 6 bases short and J 3 bases short, with 11 bases between. The germline V gene has CDR1 SGHTA and CDR2 FQGNSA. The CDR3 is 13 residues long.

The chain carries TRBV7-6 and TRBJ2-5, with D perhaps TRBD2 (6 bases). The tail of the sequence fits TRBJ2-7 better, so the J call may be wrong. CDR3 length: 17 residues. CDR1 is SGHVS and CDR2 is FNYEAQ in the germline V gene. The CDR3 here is CASSSLAGPLRAYEQYF. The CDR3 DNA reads TGTGCCAGCAGCTCACTTGCGGGGCCTTTACGCGCCTACGAGCAGTACTTC.

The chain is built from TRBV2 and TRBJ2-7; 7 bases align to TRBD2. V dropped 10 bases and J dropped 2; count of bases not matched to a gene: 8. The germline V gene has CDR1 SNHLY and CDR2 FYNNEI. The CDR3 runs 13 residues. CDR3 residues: CATAGAFAYEQYF. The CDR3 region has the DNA TGTGCCACCGCGGGAGCGTTCGCCTACGAGCAGTACTTC.

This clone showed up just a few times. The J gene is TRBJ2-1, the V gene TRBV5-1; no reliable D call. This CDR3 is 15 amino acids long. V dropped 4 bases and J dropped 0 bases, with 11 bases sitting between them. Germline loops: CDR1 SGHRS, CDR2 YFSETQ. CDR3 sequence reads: CASSRDTLSYNEQFF. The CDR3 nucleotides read TGCGCCAGCAGCCGAGACACACTCTCCTACAATGAGCAGTTCTTC.

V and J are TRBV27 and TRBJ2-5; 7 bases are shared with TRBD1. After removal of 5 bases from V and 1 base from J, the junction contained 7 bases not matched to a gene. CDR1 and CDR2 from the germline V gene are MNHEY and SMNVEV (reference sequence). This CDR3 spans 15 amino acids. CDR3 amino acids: CASSARYRGQETQYF. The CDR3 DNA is TGTGCCAGCAGTGCCCGATACAGGGGCCAAGAGACCCAGTACTTC.

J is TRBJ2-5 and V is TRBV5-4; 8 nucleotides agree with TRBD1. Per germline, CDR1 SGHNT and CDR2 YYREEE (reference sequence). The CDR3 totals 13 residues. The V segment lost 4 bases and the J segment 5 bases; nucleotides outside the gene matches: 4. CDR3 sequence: CASSPDRVETQYF. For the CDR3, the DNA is TGTGCCAGCAGCCCGGACAGGGTTGAGACCCAGTACTTC.

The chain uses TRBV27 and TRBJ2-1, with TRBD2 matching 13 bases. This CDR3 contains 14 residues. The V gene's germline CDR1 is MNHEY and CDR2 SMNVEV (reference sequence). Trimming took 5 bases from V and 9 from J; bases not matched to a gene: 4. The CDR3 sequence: CASSRLAGGSEQFF. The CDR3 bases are TGTGCCAGCAGTAGACTAGCGGGAGGTTCTGAGCAGTTCTTC.

In nucleotides, the CDR3 is TGTGCCAGCCAAGTGGAACAGGGACAAGAGACCCAGTACTTC. Translated: CASQVEQGQETQYF. The V and J genes are TRBV5-4 and TRBJ2-5; D is possibly TRBD1 (6 bases). With 7 bases removed from V and 2 bases from J, the gap between germline ends came to 15 bases. In germline, CDR1 is SGHNT, CDR2 YYREEE (reference sequence). This CDR3 spans 14 amino acids.

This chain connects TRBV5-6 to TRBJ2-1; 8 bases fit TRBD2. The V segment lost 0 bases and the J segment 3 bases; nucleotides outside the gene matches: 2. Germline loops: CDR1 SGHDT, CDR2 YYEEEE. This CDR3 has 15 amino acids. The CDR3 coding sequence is TGTGCCAGCAGCTTGGAGCGGGGGAACTACAATGAGCAGTTCTTC. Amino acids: CASSLERGNYNEQFF.

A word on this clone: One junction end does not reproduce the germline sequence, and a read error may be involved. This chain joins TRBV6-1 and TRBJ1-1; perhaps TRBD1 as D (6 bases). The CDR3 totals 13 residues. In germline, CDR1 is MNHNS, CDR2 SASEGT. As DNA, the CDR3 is TGTGCCAGCAGTGAAGATCGGGGGCTCGGGTATCCTTTT. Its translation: CASSEDRGLGYPF.

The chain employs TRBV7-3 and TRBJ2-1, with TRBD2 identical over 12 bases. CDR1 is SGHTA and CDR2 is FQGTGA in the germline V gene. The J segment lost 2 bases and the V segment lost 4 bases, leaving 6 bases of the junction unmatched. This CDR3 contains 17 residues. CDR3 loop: CASSSGTSGLTYNEQFF. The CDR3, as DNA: TGTGCCAGCAGCTCTGGGACTAGCGGGTTGACCTACAATGAGCAGTTCTTC.

The DNA of the CDR3 is TGTGCCAGCAGTGCGGGGACCAGGGGCAGAGCTTTCTTT. It specifies CASSAGTRGRAFF. This rearrangement joins TRBV25-1 to TRBJ1-1, with D possibly matching TRBD1 (6 bases). Germline V gives CDR1 MGHDK, CDR2 SYGVNS. There are 13 residues in the CDR3. Trimming cost V 4 bases and J 10 bases, with 16 bases left between them.

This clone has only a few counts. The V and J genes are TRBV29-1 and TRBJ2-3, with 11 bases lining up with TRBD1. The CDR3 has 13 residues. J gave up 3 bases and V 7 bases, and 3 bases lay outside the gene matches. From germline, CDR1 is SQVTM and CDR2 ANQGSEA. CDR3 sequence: CSDGTGGTDTQYF. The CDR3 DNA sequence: TGCAGCGATGGGACAGGGGGGACAGATACGCAGTATTTT.

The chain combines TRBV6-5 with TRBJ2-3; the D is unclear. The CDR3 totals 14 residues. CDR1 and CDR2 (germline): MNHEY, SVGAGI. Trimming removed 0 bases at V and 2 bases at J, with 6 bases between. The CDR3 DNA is TGTGCCAGCAGTTACTCGCACAACACAGATACGCAGTATTTT. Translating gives CASSYSHNTDTQYF.

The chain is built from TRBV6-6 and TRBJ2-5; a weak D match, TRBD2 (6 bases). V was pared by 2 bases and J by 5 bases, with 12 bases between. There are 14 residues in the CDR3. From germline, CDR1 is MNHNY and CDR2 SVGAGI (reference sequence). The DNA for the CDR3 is TGTGCCAGCAGTTACGGTGGAGGGTCGGAGACCCAGTACTTC. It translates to CASSYGGGSETQYF.

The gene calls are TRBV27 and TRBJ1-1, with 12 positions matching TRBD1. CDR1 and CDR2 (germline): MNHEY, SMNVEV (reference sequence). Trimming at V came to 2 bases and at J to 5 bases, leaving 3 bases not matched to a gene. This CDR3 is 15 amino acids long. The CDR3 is CASSLGDRGLTEAFF. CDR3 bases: TGTGCCAGCAGTTTAGGGGACAGGGGGCTAACTGAAGCTTTCTTT.

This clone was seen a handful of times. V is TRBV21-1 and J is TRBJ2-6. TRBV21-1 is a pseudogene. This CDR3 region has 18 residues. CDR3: CASSPFPPASSGANVLTF. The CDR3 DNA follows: TGTGCCAGCAGCCCTTTCCCCCCGGCAAGCTCTGGGGCCAACGTCCTGACTTTC.

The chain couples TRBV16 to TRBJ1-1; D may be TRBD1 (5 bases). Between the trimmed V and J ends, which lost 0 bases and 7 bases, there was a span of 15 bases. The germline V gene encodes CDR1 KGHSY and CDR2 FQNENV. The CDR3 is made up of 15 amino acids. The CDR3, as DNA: TGTGCCAGCAGCCAATCTAGACAGCCCACCTATGAAGCTTTCTTT. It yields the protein CASSQSRQPTYEAFF.

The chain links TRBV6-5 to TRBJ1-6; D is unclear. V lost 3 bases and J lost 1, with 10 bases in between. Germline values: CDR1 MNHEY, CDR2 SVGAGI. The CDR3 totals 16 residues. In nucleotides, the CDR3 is TGTGCCAGCAGTTATAACGGCCTATCCTATAATTCACCCCTCCACTTT. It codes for CASSYNGLSYNSPLHF.